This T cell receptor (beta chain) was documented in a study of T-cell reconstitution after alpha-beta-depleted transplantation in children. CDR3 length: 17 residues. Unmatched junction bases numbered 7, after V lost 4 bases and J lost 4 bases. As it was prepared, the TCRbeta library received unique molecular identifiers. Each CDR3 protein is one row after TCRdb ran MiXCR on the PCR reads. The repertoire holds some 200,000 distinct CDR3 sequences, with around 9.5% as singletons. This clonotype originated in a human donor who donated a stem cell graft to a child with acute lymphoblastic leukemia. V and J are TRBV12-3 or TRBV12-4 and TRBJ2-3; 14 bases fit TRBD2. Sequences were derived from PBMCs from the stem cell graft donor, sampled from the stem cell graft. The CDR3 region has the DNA TGTGCCAGCAGTTCGACCTCGACTAGCGGGGGGGCAGATACGCAGTATTTT. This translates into CASSSTSTSGGADTQYF.